The next 11 T cell receptor beta chains were all read from a single sample in a study of human T cells and chemical hapten exposure. Time point denoted: patch test 3, about 24 weeks after DPC sensitization. Treatment defined: therapeutic diphenylcyclopropenone sensitization with weekly scalp DPC. TCRdb re-called the RACE reads with MiXCR, one entry per CDR3 protein. The sample shows fewer than 200,000 distinct CDR3 sequences, roughly a quarter of them seen only once. The sequencing here drew on whole blood, taken in connection with sensitization to the hapten diphenylcyclopropenone (DPC). The receptor set was obtained from a woman between 18 and 29 years old with alopecia areata. Some clones in this sample may be carry-over from other donors' samples.

The rearrangement uses TRBV2 and TRBJ1-5; TRBD1 might be the D (6 bases). The germline gives CDR1 SNHLY, CDR2 FYNNEI. Trimming cost V 1 base and J 3 bases, with 7 bases left between them. This CDR3 region has 14 residues. The CDR3 protein is CASSEGGANQPQHF. The DNA of the CDR3 is TGTGCCAGCAGTGAAGGGGGGGCCAATCAGCCCCAGCATTTT.

This clonotype appeared a few times. The chain combines TRBV7-2 with TRBJ2-3; either TRBD1 or TRBD2 may fit D (6 bases each). CDR1 is SGHTA, CDR2 FQGNSA, per germline. The CDR3 has 15 residues. V lost 3 bases to trimming and J lost 3 bases, with 13 bases between them. In DNA form, the CDR3 reads TGTGCCAGCAGCTTCTCGATAGGGGGGACAGATACGCAGTATTTT. Its translation is CASSFSIGGTDTQYF.

This chain uses TRBV5-1 with TRBJ2-2; 11 nucleotides agree with TRBD1. V dropped 3 bases and J dropped 5; count of bases not matched to a gene: 3. This CDR3 contains 15 residues. CDR1 and CDR2 from the germline V gene are SGHRS and YFSETQ. CDR3 protein: CASSWTGGATGELFF. DNA for the CDR3: TGCGCCAGCAGCTGGACAGGGGGCGCGACCGGGGAGCTGTTTTTT.

This clonotype was observed a handful of times. V is TRBV5-1 and J is TRBJ1-3; 7 bases fit TRBD1. This CDR3 contains 15 residues. Germline CDR1 and CDR2: SGHRS and YFSETQ. Trimming cost V 0 bases and J 3 bases; bases outside gene matches: 3. The DNA for the CDR3 is TGCGCCAGCAGCTTGGGAGACAGGGTTGGAAACACCATATATTTT. Translating gives CASSLGDRVGNTIYF. Full variable domain (missing parts from reference TRBV5-1 and TRBJ1-3): KAGVTQTPRYLIKTRGQQVTLSCSPISGHRSVSWYQQTPGQGLQFLFEYFSETQRNKGNFPGRFSGRQFSNSRSEMNVSTLELGDSALYLCASSLGDRVGNTIYFGEGSWLTVV.

In its sample, this clonotype was seen many times. The chain links TRBV29-1 to TRBJ2-1; 9 nucleotides line up with TRBD2. The CDR3 extends over 15 amino acids. The germline V gene encodes CDR1 SQVTM and CDR2 ANQGSEA. Unmatched junction bases numbered 8, after V lost 3 bases and J lost 5 bases. The DNA for the CDR3 is TGCAGCGTTGAGACACCTAGCGGGATTCACAATGAGCAGTTCTTC. It specifies CSVETPSGIHNEQFF.

The V gene is TRBV15, the J gene TRBJ2-1; D gene unclear. Germline V gene sequence: CDR1 LNHNV, CDR2 YYDKDF (reference sequence). The CDR3 is 14 residues long. The V and J ends lost 0 bases and 9 bases respectively, with 12 bases between them. This chain's CDR3 is CATSRDHEWGEQFF. The CDR3 nucleotides are TGTGCCACCAGCAGAGATCACGAGTGGGGTGAGCAGTTCTTC.

The chain carries TRBV30 and TRBJ2-5; 8 nucleotides agree with TRBD1. The CDR3 sequence is 17 residues long. Germline V lookup: CDR1 GTSNPN, CDR2 SVGIG (reference sequence). Losses at the gene ends were 5 bases for V and 2 bases for J; bases not matched to a gene: 16. CDR3 in amino acids: CAWGDRGEKRGQETQYF. The CDR3 DNA reads TGTGCCTGGGGAGACAGGGGAGAGAAACGGGGGCAAGAGACCCAGTACTTC.

This clonotype was found many times. The rearrangement uses TRBV9 and TRBJ2-1; 7 bases line up with TRBD2. V trimming: 4 bases; J trimming: 9 bases; junction bases outside the gene matches: 4. The germline V gene has CDR1 SGDLS and CDR2 YYNGEE. The CDR3 totals 12 residues. CDR3 sequence reads: CASSQSGAEQFF. For the CDR3, the DNA is TGTGCCAGCAGCCAGAGCGGGGCTGAGCAGTTCTTC. The full variable domain, rest sourced from reference TRBV9 and TRBJ2-1, is DSGVTQTPKHLITATGQRVTLRCSPRSGDLSVYWYQQSLDQGLQFLIQYYNGEERAKGNILERFSAQQFPDLHSELNLSSLELGDSALYFCASSQSGAEQFFGPGTRLTVL.

The gene calls are TRBV7-9 and TRBJ1-2; 8 bases match TRBD1. Germline-derived CDR1 and CDR2 are SEHNR and FQNEAQ (reference sequence). The junction had 10 bases not matched to a gene; V was cut back by 3 bases and J by 4 bases. This CDR3 is built from 16 residues. The CDR3 here is CASSFRTGPVTYGYTF. Written as DNA, the CDR3 is TGTGCCAGCAGCTTCCGGACAGGGCCCGTTACCTATGGCTACACCTTC. The full variable domain, in which reference TRBV7-9 and TRBJ1-2 provide the parts outside the CDR3, is DTGVSQNPRHKITKRGQNVTFRCDPISEHNRLYWYRQTLGQGPEFLTYFQNEAQLEKSRLLSDRFSAERPKGSFSTLEIQRTEQGDSAMYLCASSFRTGPVTYGYTFGSGTRLTVV.

CDR3 DNA sequence: TGCAGCGTTGCTCTCCTTTGGGACTCCAACTATGGCTACACCTTC. Protein product: CSVALLWDSNYGYTF. This sequence joins TRBV29-1 and TRBJ1-2; tentative D call: TRBD1 (5 bases). V lost 4 bases to trimming and J lost 2 bases, with 17 bases between them. Germline V gives CDR1 SQVTM, CDR2 ANQGSEA. CDR3 size: 15 residues.

This clonotype was detected only a few times. The rearrangement joins TRBV6-2 or TRBV6-3 to TRBJ2-5; D might be TRBD1 (6 bases). The CDR3 has 15 amino acids. The V gene lost 2 bases and the J gene lost 0 bases, with 10 bases spanning the gap. CDR1 is MNHEY and CDR2 is SVGEGT in the germline V gene. CDR3 amino acids: CASSYLTGNQETQYF. The DNA of the CDR3 is TGTGCCAGCAGTTACCTGACAGGCAACCAAGAGACCCAGTACTTC.